Each of the 2 T cell receptor beta chains below was sequenced from the same sample in a study of blood T cell repertoires in COVID-19. The method was immunoSEQ multiplex PCR; TCRdb's version includes in-frame clones alone and lacks a portion of them. In the table there are about 440,000 clones, around nine tenths of which are singletons. The sequenced sample was peripheral blood. The source is a woman aged 25-40 years with acute or convalescent COVID-19.

The V and J genes are TRBV13 and TRBJ2-5, with D possibly TRBD2 on 5 matching bases. V lost 4 bases and J 3 bases, leaving 12 bases between the germline ends. The CDR3 contains 14 residues. Germline CDR1 PRHDT, CDR2 FYEKMQ (reference sequence). For the CDR3, the DNA is TGTGCCAGCAGCTCCAGGACGGGGAAAGAGACCCAGTACTTC. Translation gives CASSSRTGKETQYF.

The gene calls are TRBV15 and TRBJ1-1; 8 bases are shared with TRBD1. Germline CDR1 and CDR2: LNHNV and YYDKDF (reference sequence). There are 14 residues in the CDR3. The V and J ends lost 3 bases and 5 bases, in that order; junction bases with no gene match: 5. CDR3 amino acids: CATSSRGLGTEAFF. CDR3 nucleotide sequence: TGTGCCACCAGCAGCAGGGGGCTAGGAACTGAAGCTTTCTTT.